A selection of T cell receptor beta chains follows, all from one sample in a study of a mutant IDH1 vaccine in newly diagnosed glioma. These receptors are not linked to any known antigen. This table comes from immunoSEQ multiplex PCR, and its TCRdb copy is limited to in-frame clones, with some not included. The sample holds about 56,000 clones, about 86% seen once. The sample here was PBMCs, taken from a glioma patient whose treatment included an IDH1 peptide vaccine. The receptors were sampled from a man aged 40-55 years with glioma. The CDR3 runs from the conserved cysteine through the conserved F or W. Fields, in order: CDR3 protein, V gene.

CASTPGGRDTGELFF TRBV28
CASRKTGQGPQETQYF TRBV7-9
CAISGQPSYEQYF TRBV10-3
CASSQGDRANEKLFF TRBV4-2
CASSLWGYGYTF TRBV11-2
CSVAGAGASYNEQFF TRBV29-1
CASSLGATVLGTQYF TRBV5-1
CASSLGDRGIQETQYF TRBV5-1
CASSELMGTGDEKLFF TRBV6-1
CASSSKQLAGTTSYNEQFF TRBV7-9
CASRQGTSGSYEQYF TRBV27
CASRRTSGTYEQYF TRBV19
CASSFSGARDEQFF TRBV7-9
CASSPRAESYNEQFF TRBV5-6
CASSKGPYEQYF TRBV6-1
CASRGGTVYGYTF TRBV7-9
CASSWDSSTGELFF TRBV7-2
CASSSPGRSNEKLFF TRBV5-1
CAIGSTNEKLFF TRBV10-3
CASSQDPLGRNTEAFF TRBV4-1
CASSFSTPPYDDEQFF TRBV4-1
CASSPRGGLAGSYEQYF TRBV7-8
CASRTDPGPTYEQYF TRBV27
CASSRGVDTGELFF TRBV18
CASSIDWTEAYEQYF TRBV19
CASRYGGVKNIQYF TRBV7-2
CASSILGGNTGELFF TRBV19
CASSQEAGTSTDTQYF TRBV4-2
CASSHEGYEQYF TRBV7-8
CASSFSGSPYEQYF TRBV7-2
CASSDRGHQETQYF TRBV25-1
CASARGTEAFF TRBV6-5
CASSPRTGGSETQYF TRBV18
CAISGGAYNQPQHF TRBV10-3
CSVATTGGVNTGELFF TRBV29-1
CASSSHPPGLVGRETQYF TRBV7-2
CASREFPYEQYF TRBV28
CSAGATGQYF TRBV20-1
CASAPYSYNEQFF TRBV2
CASSLSETQYF TRBV7-2
CASSRRQETTEAFF TRBV5-1
CASSQTATPGIYGYTF TRBV9
CASSREWGTGELFF TRBV21-1
CASSFRTRSGNTIYF TRBV5-6
CASSRSGDSYGYTF TRBV9
CASSPRGNTEAFF TRBV6-5
CASSPGQGGVNEQYF TRBV7-8
CASSLREPYGYTF TRBV5-1
CASSENPVFAKNIQYF TRBV14
CASSSLPLANPSSYEQYF TRBV7-9
CASSLVRGVGQPQHF TRBV5-1
CASSPPSPGTEAFF TRBV18
CASSLIGGGRAQETQYF TRBV7-2
CASRKTRMNTEAFF TRBV6-5